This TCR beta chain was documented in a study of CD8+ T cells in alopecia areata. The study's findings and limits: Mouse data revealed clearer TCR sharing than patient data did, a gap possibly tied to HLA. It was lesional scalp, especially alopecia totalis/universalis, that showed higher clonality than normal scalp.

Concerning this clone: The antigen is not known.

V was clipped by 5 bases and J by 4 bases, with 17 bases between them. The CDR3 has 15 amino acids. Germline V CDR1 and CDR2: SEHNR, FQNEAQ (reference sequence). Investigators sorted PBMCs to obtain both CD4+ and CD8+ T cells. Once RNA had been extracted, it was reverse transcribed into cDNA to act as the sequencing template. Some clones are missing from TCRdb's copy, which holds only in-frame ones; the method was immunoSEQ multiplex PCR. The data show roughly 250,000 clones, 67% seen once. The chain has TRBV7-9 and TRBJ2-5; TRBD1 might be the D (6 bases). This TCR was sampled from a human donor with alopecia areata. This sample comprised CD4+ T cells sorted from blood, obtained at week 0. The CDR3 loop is CASSLSGRGVETQYF. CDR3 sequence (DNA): TGTGCCAGCAGCCTTTCGGGCAGGGGAGTAGAGACCCAGTACTTC. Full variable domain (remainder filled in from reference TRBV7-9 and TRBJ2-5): DTGVSQNPRHKITKRGQNVTFRCDPISEHNRLYWYRQTLGQGPEFLTYFQNEAQLEKSRLLSDRFSAERPKGSFSTLEIQRTEQGDSAMYLCASSLSGRGVETQYFGPGTRLLVL.